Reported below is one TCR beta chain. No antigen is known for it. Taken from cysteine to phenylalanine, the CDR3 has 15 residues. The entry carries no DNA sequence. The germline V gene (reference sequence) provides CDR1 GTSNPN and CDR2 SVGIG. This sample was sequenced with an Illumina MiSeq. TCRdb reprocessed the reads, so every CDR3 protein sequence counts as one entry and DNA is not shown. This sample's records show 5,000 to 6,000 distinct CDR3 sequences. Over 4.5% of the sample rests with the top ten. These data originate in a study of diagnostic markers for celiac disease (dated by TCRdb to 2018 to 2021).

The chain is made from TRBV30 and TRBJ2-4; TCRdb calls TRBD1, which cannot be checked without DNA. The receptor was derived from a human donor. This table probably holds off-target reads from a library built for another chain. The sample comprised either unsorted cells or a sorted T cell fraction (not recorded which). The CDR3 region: CAWSPPPITKNIQYF.